These 9 T cell receptor beta chains came from one sample sequenced in a study of blood T cells in healthy people across ages. Primers used in a second PCR of roughly 6 to 11 cycles were a sample-barcoded 5' primer and a J-beta primer mix. TCRdb reanalysed the 5' RACE reads using MiXCR and keeps one entry per CDR3 protein. The sample comprises some 900,000 distinct CDR3 sequences, 48% of which are singletons, and roughly an eighth rests with the top ten. Input material: blood. The source of these receptors is a man younger than 40 in good health.

There are a few counts of this clonotype. This chain uses TRBV20-1 with TRBJ1-1, with 10 bases that match TRBD1. CDR1 and CDR2 from the germline V gene are DFQATT and SNEGSKA (reference sequence). J gave up 6 bases and V 6 bases, and 7 bases lay outside the gene matches. The CDR3 runs to 13 residues. The CDR3 loop is CSAPRDRGSEAFF. The CDR3 region has the DNA TGCAGTGCCCCCCGGGACAGGGGTTCTGAAGCTTTCTTT.

This clonotype appeared a few times. The chain combines TRBV24-1 with TRBJ2-4, with 9 nucleotides matching TRBD1. The CDR3 runs to 17 residues. Germline values: CDR1 KGHDR, CDR2 SFDVKD. After removal of 3 bases from V and 3 bases from J, the junction contained 8 bases not matched to a gene. The CDR3 nucleotides read TGTGCCACCAGTGATGACCCAAGGACAGGGGTCAAAAACATTCAGTACTTC. This translates into CATSDDPRTGVKNIQYF.

This clonotype was counted ten times or more. It may be a read error: a sequence one base away is much more abundant. This rearrangement joins TRBV11-2 to TRBJ2-7, with TRBD1 matching over 7 bases. V lost 1 base and J lost 7; bases outside the gene matches: 10. This CDR3 is built from 15 residues. Germline lookup yields CDR1 SGHAT and CDR2 FQNNGV. The CDR3, as DNA: TGTGCCAGCAGCTTAGTGGGACAGTCTTTCAATGAGCAGTACTTC. This codes for CASSLVGQSFNEQYF.

The chain links TRBV7-9 to TRBJ1-1; D possibly corresponds to TRBD1 (6 bases). V lost 1 base, J lost 10 bases, and 13 bases lay in between. Germline V lookup: CDR1 SEHNR, CDR2 FQNEAQ (reference sequence). This CDR3 spans 13 amino acids. CDR3 coding DNA: TGTGCCAGCAGCTTAGGACAGGACCTGGGAGCTTTCTTT. It codes for CASSLGQDLGAFF.

This clonotype was counted only a few times. The rearrangement joins TRBV7-9 to TRBJ2-5, with D perhaps matching TRBD2 (6 bases). Trimming cost V 2 bases and J 1 base, with 20 bases left between them. This CDR3 is 18 amino acids long. CDR1 SEHNR and CDR2 FQNEAQ come from the germline V gene (reference sequence). Written as DNA, the CDR3 is TGTGCCAGCAGCTTAATTCAACGGCTAGCGTTTCCCCAAGAGACCCAGTACTTC. This codes for CASSLIQRLAFPQETQYF.

This chain joins TRBV29-1 and TRBJ2-7; tentative D call: TRBD1 (5 bases). The germline CDR1 and CDR2 sequences are SQVTM and ANQGSEA. The CDR3 contains 14 residues. Trimming stripped 4 bases from V and 3 bases from J, with 16 bases between. CDR3 bases: TGCAGCGTTGGGCGATCTGGGGCAGACTACGAGCAGTACTTC. Its translation is CSVGRSGADYEQYF.

About this clonotype: The junction and the germline gene differ at one end; a read error may be behind it. V gene TRBV13 combines with J gene TRBJ1-1; 8 nucleotides line up with TRBD1. This CDR3 spans 14 amino acids. Germline V CDR1 and CDR2: PRHDT, FYEKMQ (reference sequence). CDR3 coding DNA: TGTGCCAGCAGCCTAGGGACAGGCCCGCCTGAAGCTTTCTTT. Its protein is CASSLGTGPPEAFF.

This clonotype occurred a few times. This sequence joins TRBV28 and TRBJ1-2; D is undetermined. This CDR3 has 12 residues. V lost 5 bases, J lost 4 bases, and 8 bases lay in between. Germline V gene sequence: CDR1 MDHEN, CDR2 SYDVKM. The DNA for the CDR3 is TGTGCCAGCAGTGCGTATGGCTATGGCTACACCTTC. Translated: CASSAYGYGYTF.

This chain links TRBV20-1 with TRBJ1-4, with D unresolved. The V and J ends lost 3 bases and 2 bases respectively, with 13 bases between them. This CDR3 has 15 residues. The germline V gene encodes CDR1 DFQATT and CDR2 SNEGSKA (reference sequence). CDR3 amino acids: CSASLRGVTNEKLFF. CDR3 sequence (DNA): TGCAGTGCTAGTTTAAGAGGAGTTACTAATGAAAAACTGTTTTTT.